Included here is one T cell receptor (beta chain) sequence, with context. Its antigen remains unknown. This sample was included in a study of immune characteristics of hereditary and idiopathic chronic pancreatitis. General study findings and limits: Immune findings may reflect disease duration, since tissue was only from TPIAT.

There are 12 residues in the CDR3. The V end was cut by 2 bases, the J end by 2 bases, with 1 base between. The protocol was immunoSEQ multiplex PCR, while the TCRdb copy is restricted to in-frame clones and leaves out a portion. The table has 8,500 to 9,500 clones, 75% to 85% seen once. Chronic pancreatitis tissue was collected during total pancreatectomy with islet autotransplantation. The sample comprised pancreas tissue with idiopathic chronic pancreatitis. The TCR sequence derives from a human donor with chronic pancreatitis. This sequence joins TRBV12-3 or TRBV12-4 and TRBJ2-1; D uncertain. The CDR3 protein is CASSLTYNEQFF. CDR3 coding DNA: TGTGCCAGCAGTTTAACCTACAATGAGCAGTTCTTC.